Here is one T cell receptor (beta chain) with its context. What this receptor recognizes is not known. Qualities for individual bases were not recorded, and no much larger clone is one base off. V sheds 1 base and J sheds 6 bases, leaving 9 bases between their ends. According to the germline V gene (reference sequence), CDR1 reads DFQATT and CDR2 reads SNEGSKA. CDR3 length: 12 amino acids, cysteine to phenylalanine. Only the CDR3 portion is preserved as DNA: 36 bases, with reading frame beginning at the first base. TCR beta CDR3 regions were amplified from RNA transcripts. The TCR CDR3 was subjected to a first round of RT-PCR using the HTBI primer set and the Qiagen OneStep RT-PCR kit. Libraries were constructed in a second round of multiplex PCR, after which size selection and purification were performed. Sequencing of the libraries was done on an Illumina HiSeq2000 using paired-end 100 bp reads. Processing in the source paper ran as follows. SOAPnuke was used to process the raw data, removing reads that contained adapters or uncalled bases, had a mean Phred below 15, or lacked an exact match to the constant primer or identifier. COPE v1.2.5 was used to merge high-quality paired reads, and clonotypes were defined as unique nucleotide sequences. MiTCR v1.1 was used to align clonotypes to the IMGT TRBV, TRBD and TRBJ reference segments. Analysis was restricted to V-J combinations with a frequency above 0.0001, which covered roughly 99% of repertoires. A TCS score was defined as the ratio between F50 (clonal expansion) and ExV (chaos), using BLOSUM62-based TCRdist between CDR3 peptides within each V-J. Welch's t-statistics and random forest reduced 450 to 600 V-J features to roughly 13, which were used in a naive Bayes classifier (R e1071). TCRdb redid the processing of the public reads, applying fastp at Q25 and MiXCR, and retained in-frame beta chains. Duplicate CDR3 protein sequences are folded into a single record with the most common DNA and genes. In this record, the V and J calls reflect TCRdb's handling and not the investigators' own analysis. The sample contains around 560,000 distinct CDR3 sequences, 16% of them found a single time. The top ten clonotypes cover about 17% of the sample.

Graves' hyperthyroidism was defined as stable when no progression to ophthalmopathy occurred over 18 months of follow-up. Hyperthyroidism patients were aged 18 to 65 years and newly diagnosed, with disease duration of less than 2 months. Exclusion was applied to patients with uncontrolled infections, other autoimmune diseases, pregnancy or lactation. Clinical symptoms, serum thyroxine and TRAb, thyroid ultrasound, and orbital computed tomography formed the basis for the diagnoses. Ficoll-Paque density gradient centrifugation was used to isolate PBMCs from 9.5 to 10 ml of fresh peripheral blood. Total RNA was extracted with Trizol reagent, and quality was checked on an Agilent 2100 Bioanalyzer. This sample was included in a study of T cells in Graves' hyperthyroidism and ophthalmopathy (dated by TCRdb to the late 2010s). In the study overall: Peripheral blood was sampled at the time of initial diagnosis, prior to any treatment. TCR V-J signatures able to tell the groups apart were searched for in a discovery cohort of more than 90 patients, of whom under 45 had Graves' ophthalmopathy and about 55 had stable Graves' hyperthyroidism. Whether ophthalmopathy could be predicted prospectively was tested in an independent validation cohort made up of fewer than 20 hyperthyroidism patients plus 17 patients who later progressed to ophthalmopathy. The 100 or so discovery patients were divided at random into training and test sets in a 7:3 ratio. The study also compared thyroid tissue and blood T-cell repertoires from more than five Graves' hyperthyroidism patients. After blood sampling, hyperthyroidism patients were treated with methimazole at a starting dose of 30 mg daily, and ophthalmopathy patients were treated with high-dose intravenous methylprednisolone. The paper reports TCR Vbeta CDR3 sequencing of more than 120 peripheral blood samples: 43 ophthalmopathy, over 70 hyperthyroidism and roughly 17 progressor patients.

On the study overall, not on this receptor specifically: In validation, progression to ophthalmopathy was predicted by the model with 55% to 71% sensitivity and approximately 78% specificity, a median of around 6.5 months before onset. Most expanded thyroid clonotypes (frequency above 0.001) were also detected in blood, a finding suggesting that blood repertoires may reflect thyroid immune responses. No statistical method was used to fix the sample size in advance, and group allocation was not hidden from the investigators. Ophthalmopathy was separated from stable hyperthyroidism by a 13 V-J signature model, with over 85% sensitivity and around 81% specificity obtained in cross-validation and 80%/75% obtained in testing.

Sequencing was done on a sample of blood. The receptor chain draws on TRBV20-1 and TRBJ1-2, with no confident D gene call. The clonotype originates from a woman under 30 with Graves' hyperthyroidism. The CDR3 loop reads CSARGRVDGYTF. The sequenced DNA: TGCAGTGCTAGAGGGAGGGTCGATGGCTACACCTTC.